The T cell receptor (beta chain) under discussion was sequenced for a study of blood T cell repertoires in COVID-19. About the study: From T cells, B-cell-depleted T cells, or PBMCs came the material, which was cDNA or gDNA.

The trim removed 5 bases at V and 0 bases at J, leaving 2 bases unmatched. Per the germline V gene, CDR1 is ENHRY and CDR2 is SYGVKD. The CDR3 contains 14 residues. In the source study's methods: Reference gene primers were amplified, and this amplification served to estimate nucleated cell counts. Assay used: immunoSEQ multiplex PCR; TCRdb lists only in-frame clones, some missing. That table is the source of V, J and clone size, and D and trimming were worked out from the DNA. The table includes about 140,000 clones, 85% detected once. This receptor was identified in a man in his fifties or sixties with acute or convalescent COVID-19. The sequenced sample was peripheral blood. The gene calls are TRBV10-3 and TRBJ2-7; 9 bases match TRBD2. CDR3 in amino acids: CAISPGLASYEQYF. The CDR3 DNA reads as TGTGCCATCAGTCCGGGACTAGCCTCCTACGAGCAGTACTTC.